The 28 T cell receptor beta chains in this list originate from one sample, sequenced in a study of sequential checkpoint blockade in melanoma. Measured with immunoSEQ multiplex PCR; TCRdb has only the in-frame clones, and not every one. The sample carries more than 15,000 clones, about two thirds recorded once. Specified treatment: randomized to nivolumab then ipilimumab (arm A) or the reverse (arm B). The sequencing here drew on CD8+ T cells sorted from blood (inferred from file names), taken from a patient given nivolumab and ipilimumab in sequence. These receptors were taken from a human donor with melanoma.

The V call is TRBV2, the J call TRBJ2-7; 9 bases are a match to TRBD2. V lost 8 bases to trimming and J lost 4 bases; unmatched junction nucleotides: 6. CDR1 is SNHLY and CDR2 is FYNNEI in the germline V gene. The CDR3 covers 13 residues. DNA for the CDR3: TGTGCCAGCCAGACTAGCGGCACATACGAGCAGTACTTC. Translation: CASQTSGTYEQYF.

The chain is built from TRBV27 and TRBJ2-3; 9 bases map to TRBD2. Per germline, CDR1 MNHEY and CDR2 SMNVEV (reference sequence). This CDR3 spans 16 amino acids. The trim removed 4 bases at V and 1 base at J, leaving 6 bases unmatched. The CDR3 here is CASSSRLAGGTDTQYF. CDR3 nucleotides: TGTGCCAGCAGTTCCAGGTTAGCGGGAGGCACAGATACGCAGTATTTT.

The gene calls are TRBV2 and TRBJ2-7; D possibly corresponds to TRBD1 (5 bases). This CDR3 comprises 12 residues. Germline V gene lookup returns CDR1 SNHLY and CDR2 FYNNEI. Deletions cut 6 bases from V and 2 bases from J, with 8 bases between. The chain's CDR3 is CASRQAPYEQYF. CDR3 sequence (DNA): TGTGCCAGCAGACAGGCGCCCTACGAGCAGTACTTC.

This clone was observed once. This sequence joins TRBV7-2 and TRBJ2-2; no definite D call. The CDR3 consists of 16 residues. With 1 base removed from V and 4 bases from J, the gap between germline ends came to 13 bases. The V gene's germline CDR1 is SGHTA and CDR2 FQGNSA. DNA of the CDR3: TGTGCCAGCAGCTTAGGCTCCGAATACATCACCGGGGAGCTGTTTTTT. Translating gives CASSLGSEYITGELFF.

This chain uses TRBV27 with TRBJ2-7; 8 positions agree with TRBD2. The CDR3 runs 15 residues. Trimming at V came to 6 bases and at J to 2 bases, leaving 9 bases not matched to a gene. Germline lookup yields CDR1 MNHEY and CDR2 SMNVEV (reference sequence). The CDR3 DNA reads as TGTGCCAGCAGGACCCGGGGGGGGGCCCCCTACGAGCAGTACGTC. Protein sequence: CASRTRGGAPYEQYV.

The chain joins TRBV10-2 to TRBJ2-2; D possibly corresponds to TRBD1 (6 bases). CDR3 size: 15 residues. Germline V gene lookup returns CDR1 WSHSY and CDR2 SAAADI. Trimming left V 2 bases short and J 1 base short, with 8 bases between. The CDR3 nucleotides read TGCGCCAGCAGTGAGACAGGGCTGAACACCGGGGAGCTGTTTTTT. This sequence encodes CASSETGLNTGELFF.

This clone is judged medium-sized (0.01 to 0.1%). The J gene is TRBJ2-1, the V gene TRBV7-2; 8 bases are shared with TRBD2. CDR3 length: 15 amino acids. Germline V lookup: CDR1 SGHTA, CDR2 FQGNSA. V was clipped by 5 bases and J by 4 bases; unmatched bases: 7. CDR3 region: CASSPGSGAYNEQFF. For the CDR3, the DNA is TGTGCCAGCAGCCCGGGTAGCGGGGCATACAATGAGCAGTTCTTC.

This clone has only one observation. This rearrangement joins TRBV6-4 to TRBJ2-3, with 14 bases fitting TRBD2. CDR3 length equals 16 residues. Germline lookup yields CDR1 MRHNA and CDR2 SNTAGT. J gave up 6 bases and V 2 bases, and 4 bases lay outside the gene matches. CDR3 sequence reads: CASSDGTSGGVDTQYF. The DNA for the CDR3 is TGTGCCAGCAGTGACGGGACTAGCGGGGGTGTGGATACGCAGTATTTT.

This rearrangement joins TRBV9 to TRBJ2-3; 11 nucleotides match TRBD1. V gave up 4 bases and J gave up 1 base; unmatched junction bases: 2. CDR1 and CDR2 (germline): SGDLS, YYNGEE. The CDR3 spans 15 residues. The CDR3 DNA is TGTGCCAGCAGCTCGGGACAGGGGGGCACAGATACGCAGTATTTT. Translated: CASSSGQGGTDTQYF. Looking up the rest from reference TRBV9 and TRBJ2-3 gives the full variable domain: DSGVTQTPKHLITATGQRVTLRCSPRSGDLSVYWYQQSLDQGLQFLIQYYNGEERAKGNILERFSAQQFPDLHSELNLSSLELGDSALYFCASSSGQGGTDTQYFGPGTRLTVL.

Within the sample, this clone is medium-sized. The V gene is TRBV6-6, the J gene TRBJ2-7; no clear D gene. Per germline, CDR1 MNHNY and CDR2 SVGAGI (reference sequence). V was pared by 0 bases and J by 7 bases, with 4 bases between. The CDR3 length is 11 residues. The CDR3 is CASSYSSEQYF. Here the CDR3 DNA reads TGTGCCAGCAGTTACTCGTCTGAGCAGTACTTC.

This clone was seen more than once but under ten times. The chain uses TRBV9 and TRBJ2-7; 9 bases fit TRBD1. The CDR3 runs 16 residues. V was clipped by 4 bases and J by 4 bases; unmatched bases: 12. CDR1 is SGDLS and CDR2 is YYNGEE in the germline V gene. The DNA for the CDR3 is TGTGCCAGCAGCCCACAACTACAGGGGGCAACATACGAGCAGTACTTC. It yields the protein CASSPQLQGATYEQYF.

The V gene is TRBV10-3, the J gene TRBJ2-2; D is undetermined. Trimming cost V 5 bases and J 4 bases, with 8 bases left between them. The CDR3 is 13 residues long. CDR1 is ENHRY and CDR2 is SYGVKD in the germline V gene. Written as DNA, the CDR3 is TGTGCCATCAGTATCCCGGGCACCGGGGAGCTGTTTTTT. Translated: CAISIPGTGELFF.

This clone was seen a handful of times. V usage is TRBV27 and J usage is TRBJ2-3, with D maybe TRBD2 (6 bases). V was pared by 2 bases and J by 2 bases, with 11 bases between. The CDR3 sequence is 15 residues long. Germline V gene data show CDR1 as MNHEY and CDR2 as SMNVEV (reference sequence). The CDR3 sequence: CASSLGGYDTDTQYF. CDR3 nucleotides: TGTGCCAGCAGTTTAGGGGGGTACGACACAGATACGCAGTATTTT.

This sequence joins TRBV6-1 and TRBJ1-1; D is undetermined. The germline V and J ends were trimmed by 5 bases and 1 base, with 11 bases remaining between them. The CDR3 has 14 amino acids. Germline assignment: CDR1 MNHNS and CDR2 SASEGT. CDR3 protein: CASSYMNGNTEAFF. DNA for the CDR3: TGTGCCAGCAGTTATATGAACGGGAACACTGAAGCTTTCTTT.

V usage is TRBV27 and J usage is TRBJ2-1; the D gene is possibly TRBD2 (5 bases). This CDR3 has 14 amino acids. The V end was cut by 3 bases, the J end by 7 bases, with 13 bases between. The germline V gene encodes CDR1 MNHEY and CDR2 SMNVEV (reference sequence). CDR3 protein: CASSFFGEANEQFF. For the CDR3, the DNA is TGTGCCAGCAGTTTTTTCGGGGAAGCGAATGAGCAGTTCTTC.

In this sample, this clone turned up once. The chain carries TRBV15 and TRBJ2-5, with a tentative D call TRBD2 (7 bases). CDR1 and CDR2 (germline): LNHNV, YYDKDF (reference sequence). V dropped 0 bases and J dropped 2 bases, with 16 bases sitting between them. The CDR3 totals 17 residues. The DNA for the CDR3 is TGTGCCACCAGCAGAGATTGGGGGGGCGTGAGGCAAGAGACCCAGTACTTC. Residues: CATSRDWGGVRQETQYF.

The chain is built from TRBV19 and TRBJ2-3; 7 bases are shared with TRBD2. Germline CDR1 LNHDA, CDR2 SQIVND (reference sequence). V gave up 4 bases and J gave up 2 bases; unmatched junction bases: 6. CDR3 size: 15 residues. The CDR3 loop reads CASSRGTTYTDTQYF. For the CDR3, the DNA is TGTGCCAGTAGTAGAGGGACTACGTACACAGATACGCAGTATTTT.

This clone has only a few counts. The genes are TRBV6-5 and TRBJ1-5, with 10 positions matching TRBD1. Germline CDR1 reads MNHEY; CDR2 reads SVGAGI. V shed 4 bases, J shed 7 bases, and the junction held 4 bases outside the gene matches. CDR3 size: 14 residues. CDR3 sequence: CASSLGQGRQPQHF. In nucleotides, the CDR3 is TGTGCCAGCAGTTTGGGACAGGGGAGGCAGCCCCAGCATTTT.

The rearrangement uses TRBV2 and TRBJ1-1, with D possibly matching TRBD1 (5 bases). V was pared by 2 bases and J by 4 bases, with 14 bases between. The CDR3 extends over 15 amino acids. Looked up from germline, CDR1 is SNHLY and CDR2 is FYNNEI. DNA of the CDR3: TGTGCCAGCAGTGAAAGGGGTAATGGAATCACTGAAGCTTTCTTT. Protein: CASSERGNGITEAFF.

The chain uses TRBV27 and TRBJ2-6, with 7 bases identical to TRBD2. V trimming: 0 bases; J trimming: 1 base; junction bases outside the gene matches: 9. Germline V gene data show CDR1 as MNHEY and CDR2 as SMNVEV (reference sequence). CDR3 length: 19 residues. CDR3 DNA sequence: TGTGCCAGCAGTTTATCTGGGGGGGTGGGGGGATCTGGGGCCAACGTCCTGACTTTC. Residues: CASSLSGGVGGSGANVLTF.

The chain recombines TRBV4-3 with TRBJ2-3; 11 nucleotides match TRBD2. Germline trimming cut 0 bases from V and 4 bases from J; bases unmatched to any gene: 3. This CDR3 spans 16 amino acids. Germline CDR1 and CDR2: LGHNA and YSLEER. CDR3 bases: TGCGCCAGCAGCCAAGATTTGGGACTAGCGGCAGATACGCAGTATTTT. This sequence encodes CASSQDLGLAADTQYF.

The chain employs TRBV30 and TRBJ2-7, with D maybe TRBD2 (7 bases). CDR1 and CDR2 from the germline V gene are GTSNPN and SVGIG (reference sequence). V gave up 1 base and J gave up 4 bases, with 23 bases separating them. The CDR3 consists of 17 residues. CDR3 region: CAWSEWARGGVEYEQYF. The CDR3 DNA sequence: TGTGCCTGGAGTGAGTGGGCGAGGGGGGGGGTAGAATACGAGCAGTACTTC.

J is TRBJ1-1 and V is TRBV9; 7 bases align to TRBD1. CDR3 length equals 15 residues. V was clipped by 4 bases and J by 2 bases; unmatched bases: 8. CDR1 is SGDLS, CDR2 YYNGEE, per germline. CDR3 nucleotide sequence: TGTGCCAGCAGCCACGGACAGGAACTCAACACTGAAGCTTTCTTT. Encoded protein: CASSHGQELNTEAFF.

The rearrangement links TRBV11-2 to TRBJ2-3; D is possibly TRBD1 (5 bases). The CDR3 has 15 residues. V was shortened by 1 base and J by 6 bases, with 14 bases between the two germline ends. Germline-derived CDR1 and CDR2 are SGHAT and FQNNGV. The CDR3 is CASSLGTRGLDTQYF. The DNA of the CDR3 is TGTGCCAGCAGCTTAGGGACAAGGGGCCTTGATACGCAGTATTTT.

This chain links TRBV6-6 with TRBJ1-2, with D maybe TRBD1 (5 bases). Looked up from germline, CDR1 is MNHNY and CDR2 is SVGAGI (reference sequence). The CDR3 is 16 residues long. Trimming cost V 1 base and J 2 bases, with 14 bases left between them. The CDR3 DNA follows: TGTGCCAGCAGTTACTTTTCCGGGGGACTGAACTATGGCTACACCTTC. Protein sequence: CASSYFSGGLNYGYTF.

This clone has just a few counts. The genes are TRBV7-9 and TRBJ1-2; 8 positions match TRBD1. The J segment lost 3 bases and the V segment lost 5 bases, leaving 8 bases of the junction unmatched. Per germline, CDR1 SEHNR and CDR2 FQNEAQ (reference sequence). The CDR3 contains 15 residues. CDR3 nucleotides: TGTGCCAGCAGCCTAAGTTCAGGGGGCGACTATGGCTACACCTTC. Translated: CASSLSSGGDYGYTF.

The gene calls are TRBV5-6 and TRBJ2-5; D gene unclear. The germline CDR1 and CDR2 sequences are SGHDT and YYEEEE. V was clipped by 2 bases and J by 2 bases, with 7 bases between them. This CDR3 region has 13 residues. The CDR3 DNA is TGTGCCAGCAGCTTCGGCGGACAAGAGACCCAGTACTTC. This translates into CASSFGGQETQYF. The complete variable domain, with remaining parts taken from reference TRBV5-6 and TRBJ2-5, reads DAGVTQSPTHLIKTRGQQVTLRCSPKSGHDTVSWYQQALGQGPQFIFQYYEEEERQRGNFPDRFSGHQFPNYSSELNVNALLLGDSALYLCASSFGGQETQYFGPGTRLLVL.

This clone was seen a few times. The chain joins TRBV5-1 to TRBJ1-3, with D possibly being TRBD1 (5 bases). The CDR3 extends over 16 amino acids. Germline V gene sequence: CDR1 SGHRS, CDR2 YFSETQ. V shed 3 bases and J shed 1 base, with 14 bases lying between them. The CDR3 coding sequence is TGCGCCAGCAGCTCCGACAGCGTCTCATCTGGAAACACCATATATTTT. Translating it yields CASSSDSVSSGNTIYF. Drawing the rest from reference TRBV5-1 and TRBJ1-3, the complete variable domain is KAGVTQTPRYLIKTRGQQVTLSCSPISGHRSVSWYQQTPGQGLQFLFEYFSETQRNKGNFPGRFSGRQFSNSRSEMNVSTLELGDSALYLCASSSDSVSSGNTIYFGEGSWLTVV.